Here is one TCR beta chain with its context. Its specificity is not known. This may arise from a read error, as a much more abundant clone is one base away. The conserved phenylalanine or tryptophan normally closing the CDR3 is absent here, so this likely arose from a read error. One entry per CDR3 protein, called by TCRdb with MiXCR from the RT-PCR reads. The sample yields roughly 630,000 distinct CDR3 sequences, 14% seen once. V lost 4 bases to trimming and J lost 3 bases; unmatched junction nucleotides: 3. The CDR3 contains 15 residues. Germline CDR1 and CDR2: SGHRS and YFSETQ. These data come from a study of response to subunit inactivated influenza vaccine. General study points: T cells newly recruited by each seasonal influenza vaccination are few, the authors suggested.

This rearrangement joins TRBV5-1 to TRBJ2-1; the match to TRBD2 covers 11 bases. The receptor was isolated from a man between 50 and 59 years old who received an inactivated influenza vaccine. The specimen comprised PBMCs from blood, sampled around 15 days before vaccination. Here the CDR3 DNA reads TGCGCCAGCAGCCATACTAGCGGGAGCTACAATGAGCAGTTCTCC. This codes for CASSHTSGSYNEQFS.